What follows describes a single TCR beta chain. Its antigen remains undetermined. Base qualities are not at hand, and no much larger clone is one base apart. These data are taken from a study of CD8 T cells in Susac syndrome (dated 2019 in TCRdb). Notes on the research overall: Repertoire sequencing was used to test whether CD8+ T cell activation and differentiation in Susac syndrome was antigen driven.

V ends up 3 bases short and J 4 bases short, with an unmatched junction base count of 17. From the germline V gene (reference sequence), CDR1 is DFQATT and CDR2 is SNEGSKA. From cysteine to phenylalanine, the CDR3 is 18 amino acids long. Only the CDR3 DNA stays, 54 bases, in frame from base 1. What the authors observed across the whole study: The number of individuals in the TCR sequencing and HLA analysis was acknowledged as relatively small.

RNA was extracted using the RNeasy kit, and roughly 0.45 to 1 microgram was reverse transcribed with random hexamers. The immunoSEQ multiplex PCR assay, which covers 54 Vbeta and 13 Jbeta segments, was used to amplify TCR beta CDR3 regions. PCR amplification bias was corrected by using a synthetic template baseline for primer optimization and computational correction. Per the source publication's procedure: Reads were assigned to V, D and J genes according to IMGT and analyzed in immunoSEQ Analyzer, with only productive sequences retained. Clonality was computed as one minus Shannon entropy normalized by log2 of the number of productive unique sequences. Public and private clones were assessed among the 100 most prevalent clones of each patient and control. A clone was defined as Susac-specific if it was absent from the healthy and MS cohorts, from around 960 published viral clones and from other ImmuneACCESS disease sequences. TCRdb cleaned the public reads at Q25 with fastp, built clones with MiXCR and kept in-frame beta chains. Identical CDR3 proteins give one entry, which carries the most common genes and DNA. The V and J calls shown here were made by TCRdb, not taken from the authors' results. Recorded for this sample are more than 200,000 distinct CDR3 sequences; 90% to 95% of them occurred a single time. In total, the top ten clones hold less than 0.075% of the sample.

Peripheral blood CD8+ and CD4+ T cells from healthy donors, Susac syndrome patients and multiple sclerosis patients were profiled using high-throughput TCR beta sequencing. Multiple sclerosis controls were treatment-naive patients with stable or active relapsing-remitting disease fulfilling revised McDonald criteria. Bulk CD8+ and CD4+ T cells were purified by magnetic negative isolation, whereas CD8+ TEMRA cells were enriched by FACS. Blood was drawn into EDTA tubes, processed within 24 hours, and PBMCs were isolated by density gradient centrifugation. PBMCs destined for TCR sequencing were cryopreserved in liquid nitrogen and later thawed in a 37 °C water bath. Purity of sorted or isolated CD4+, CD8+ and CD8+ TEMRA cells was at least 90%.

The receptor was derived from a human donor with multiple sclerosis. Material: CD4+ T cells from PBMCs. The rearrangement joined TRBV20-1 to TRBJ2-3, with 9 junctional bases fitting TRBD2. The CDR3 protein is CSASTPTSGPGRADTQYF. DNA sequence: TGCAGTGCTAGTACACCAACTAGCGGGCCCGGTAGGGCAGATACGCAGTATTTT.